Listed below are T cell receptor beta chains from one sample, sequenced in a study of blood T cell repertoires in COVID-19. The method was immunoSEQ multiplex PCR; TCRdb's version includes in-frame clones alone and lacks a portion of them. The repertoire includes more than 200,000 clones, 75% to 90% of them detected once, and around 6% sits in the top ten. The sequencing input was PBMCs or T cells enriched from blood (not recorded which). The receptors originated from a woman aged 30 to 39 with acute COVID-19. CDR3s include the opening cysteine and the closing phenylalanine or tryptophan. The D gene is left open where the match is weak. Only part of the rows carry a size: once, few, many, or a class if the clone is expanded.

>TRBV7-2|-|-|TRBJ1-4
CASSPLGPQGGREKLFF
TGTGCCAGCAGCCCGCTTGGTCCCCAGGGAGGGCGTGAAAAACTGTTTTTT
>TRBV15|-|-|TRBJ1-6
CATSRDRTSNSPLHF
TGTGCCACCAGCAGGGACAGAACTTCCAATTCACCCCTCCACTTT
>TRBV6-5|-|-|TRBJ1-1
CASSRQVPEAFF
TGTGCCAGCAGCAGACAGGTTCCTGAAGCTTTCTTT
>TRBV7-9|-|-|TRBJ2-5
CASTKTGLGETQYF
TGTGCCAGCACAAAAACAGGTCTCGGAGAGACCCAGTACTTC
>TRBV12-3/TRBV12-4|-|-|TRBJ1-1
CASSLTANTEAFF
TGTGCCAGCAGTTTAACTGCTAACACTGAAGCTTTCTTT
>TRBV19|-|TRBD1|TRBJ1-1
CASSTDRGGNTEAFF
TGTGCCAGTAGTACGGACAGGGGTGGGAACACTGAAGCTTTCTTT
>TRBV9|-|-|TRBJ2-1
CASSVNGRPRSYNEQFF
TGTGCCAGCAGCGTCAATGGGAGACCGCGCTCCTACAATGAGCAGTTCTTC
>TRBV9|-|TRBD2|TRBJ2-7
CASSVAGGTYEQYF
TGTGCCAGCAGCGTAGCGGGAGGGACCTACGAGCAGTACTTC
>TRBV3-1/TRBV3-2|-|TRBD1|TRBJ1-2
CASSHRDRGHDGYTF
TGTGCCAGCAGCCACCGGGACAGGGGGCATGATGGCTACACCTTC
>TRBV6-5|-|TRBD2|TRBJ2-7
CASSYSGLAIDEQYF
TGTGCCAGCAGTTACTCTGGACTAGCGATCGACGAGCAGTACTTC
>TRBV5-1|few|TRBD1|TRBJ1-3
CASSFNRGPGNTIYF
TGCGCCAGCAGCTTTAACAGGGGACCCGGAAACACCATATATTTT
>TRBV27|-|-|TRBJ2-1
CASSLLPPNHGGEQFF
TGTGCCAGCAGTTTATTACCCCCGAACCACGGCGGAGAGCAGTTCTTC
>TRBV12-3/TRBV12-4|few|-|TRBJ1-3
CASRAQSGNTIYF
TGTGCCAGCAGGGCACAGTCTGGAAACACCATATATTTT
>TRBV7-3|-|TRBD1|TRBJ2-1
CASSSTGGGEQFF
TGTGCCAGCAGCTCGACAGGGGGCGGTGAGCAGTTCTTC
>TRBV10-3|-|-|TRBJ1-1
CAIRAGQLNTEAFF
TGTGCCATCAGAGCCGGACAGCTGAACACTGAAGCTTTCTTT
>TRBV28|-|-|TRBJ2-1
CASSFGQGTYNEQFF
TGTGCCAGCAGTTTTGGCCAGGGCACCTACAATGAGCAGTTCTTC
>TRBV28|-|TRBD2|TRBJ2-2
CASSPWTSGISDGELFF
TGTGCCAGCAGTCCCTGGACTAGCGGGATCTCCGACGGGGAGCTGTTTTTT
>TRBV7-8|-|TRBD1|TRBJ1-2
CASSAPDRADGDYGYTF
TGTGCCAGCAGCGCCCCCGACAGGGCAGACGGTGACTATGGCTACACCTTC
>TRBV4-2|-|TRBD1|TRBJ1-5
CASSQDPGGNNQPQHF
TGTGCCAGCAGCCAAGATCCAGGGGGCAACAATCAGCCCCAGCATTTT
>TRBV10-2|-|TRBD1|TRBJ2-2
CASSGQGAVTGELFF
TGCGCCAGCAGTGGCCAGGGGGCGGTCACCGGGGAGCTGTTTTTT
>TRBV27|few|-|TRBJ2-4
CASSDGTSKNIQYF
TGTGCCAGCAGTGACGGGACATCCAAAAACATTCAGTACTTC
>TRBV15|-|-|TRBJ1-1
CATSSDLGSGKAFF
TGTGCCACCAGCAGTGATCTTGGCTCGGGGAAAGCTTTCTTT
>TRBV19|-|-|TRBJ1-5
CASSPTGSNQPQHF
TGTGCCAGTAGCCCTACAGGGAGCAATCAGCCCCAGCATTTT
>TRBV10-1|-|-|TRBJ2-1
CASSDPSGGNNEQFF
TGCGCCAGCAGTGATCCGTCGGGGGGCAACAATGAGCAGTTCTTC
>TRBV6-4|-|-|TRBJ2-1
CASSAGDSGRRDEQFF
TGTGCCAGCAGTGCAGGGGACAGTGGCAGGAGGGATGAGCAGTTCTTC
>TRBV7-2|once|TRBD1|TRBJ2-7
CASSTYRGTSEQYF
TGTGCCAGCAGCACGTACAGGGGAACGAGCGAGCAGTACTTC
>TRBV2|once|-|TRBJ2-7
CATKTSLGSYEQYF
TGTGCCACCAAAACTAGCTTAGGGTCCTACGAGCAGTACTTC
>TRBV7-9|few|-|TRBJ1-5
CASSLHGLEPQHF
TGTGCCAGCAGCTTACACGGACTTGAGCCCCAGCATTTT
>TRBV7-8|-|-|TRBJ1-6
CASSLDRDNSPLHF
TGTGCCAGCAGCTTAGACAGGGATAATTCACCCCTCCACTTT
>TRBV28|once|TRBD1|TRBJ2-1
CASSRTGGNDEQFF
TGTGCCAGCAGCCGGACAGGGGGTAACGATGAGCAGTTCTTC
>TRBV4-2|few|-|TRBJ2-3
CASSQDGGTDTQYF
TGTGCCAGCAGCCAAGACGGGGGCACAGATACGCAGTATTTT
>TRBV28|-|-|TRBJ2-3
CASSLPGFQPHTDTQYF
TGTGCCAGCAGTTTACCGGGATTTCAACCCCACACAGATACGCAGTATTTT